These 6 T cell receptor beta chains came from one sample sequenced in a study of T cells in Graves' hyperthyroidism and ophthalmopathy. Amplification targeted TCR beta CDR3 regions from RNA transcripts. The HTBI primer set was used in a first-round RT-PCR of the TCR CDR3. TCRdb re-called the multiplex PCR reads with MiXCR, one entry per CDR3 protein. The table has 700,000 or so distinct CDR3 sequences, about 17% seen once. Input material: blood. These receptors were taken from a man between 18 and 35 years old with Graves' hyperthyroidism.

The sample holds many counts of this clonotype. The V and J genes are TRBV2 and TRBJ2-2; D is unresolved. Trimming removed 6 bases at V and 4 bases at J, with 3 bases between. The germline V gene encodes CDR1 SNHLY and CDR2 FYNNEI. The CDR3 contains 11 residues. In DNA, the CDR3 is TGTGCCAGCAGATTCACCGGGGAGCTGTTTTTT. This encodes CASRFTGELFF.

This clonotype was recorded at least ten times. V is TRBV2 and J is TRBJ1-4; D gene ambiguous. The length of the CDR3 is 15 residues. Trimming removed 6 bases at V and 4 bases at J, with 15 bases between. Germline lookup yields CDR1 SNHLY and CDR2 FYNNEI. The CDR3 here is CASRALSGLNEKLFF. In nucleotides, the CDR3 is TGTGCCAGCAGGGCCCTTAGCGGACTTAATGAAAAACTGTTTTTT.

The chain links TRBV6-2 or TRBV6-3 to TRBJ2-7, with 8 bases fitting TRBD1. The germline gives CDR1 MNHEY, CDR2 SVGEGT. The CDR3 loop spans 18 amino acids. Trimming at V came to 5 bases and at J to 0 bases, leaving 15 bases not matched to a gene. As DNA, the CDR3 is TGTGCCAGCAGTGTGGCCCAGGTGGGGACAGGATCCTCCTACGAGCAGTACTTC. It translates to CASSVAQVGTGSSYEQYF.

The chain joins TRBV4-1 to TRBJ2-7; weak D call: TRBD2 (6 bases). Looked up from germline, CDR1 is MGHRA and CDR2 is YSYEKL. The CDR3 has 15 residues. V shed 2 bases and J shed 2 bases, with 13 bases lying between them. The CDR3 DNA is TGCGCCAGCAGCCAATCGAGCGGGTCCGCCTACGAGCAGTACTTC. Its translation: CASSQSSGSAYEQYF.

Many counts were recorded for this clonotype. The chain is built from TRBV28 and TRBJ2-3, with a weak D call TRBD2 (6 bases). Germline V gene lookup returns CDR1 MDHEN and CDR2 SYDVKM. The CDR3 totals 15 residues. The V and J ends lost 4 bases and 8 bases respectively, with 19 bases between them. CDR3 in amino acids: CASSSPGTPRGTQYF. The CDR3 DNA reads TGTGCCAGCAGTTCCCCGGGGACTCCCCGAGGTACGCAGTATTTT.

This sequence joins TRBV3-1 and TRBJ1-1; a weak D match, TRBD1 (5 bases). This CDR3 spans 11 amino acids. Germline CDR1 LGHDT, CDR2 YNNKEL (reference sequence). The ends were cut back, 6 bases at V and 14 bases at J, with 16 bases in the middle. The CDR3 reads CASSLSAGYFF. DNA for the CDR3: TGTGCCAGCAGTTTAAGTGCAGGGTACTTCTTT.